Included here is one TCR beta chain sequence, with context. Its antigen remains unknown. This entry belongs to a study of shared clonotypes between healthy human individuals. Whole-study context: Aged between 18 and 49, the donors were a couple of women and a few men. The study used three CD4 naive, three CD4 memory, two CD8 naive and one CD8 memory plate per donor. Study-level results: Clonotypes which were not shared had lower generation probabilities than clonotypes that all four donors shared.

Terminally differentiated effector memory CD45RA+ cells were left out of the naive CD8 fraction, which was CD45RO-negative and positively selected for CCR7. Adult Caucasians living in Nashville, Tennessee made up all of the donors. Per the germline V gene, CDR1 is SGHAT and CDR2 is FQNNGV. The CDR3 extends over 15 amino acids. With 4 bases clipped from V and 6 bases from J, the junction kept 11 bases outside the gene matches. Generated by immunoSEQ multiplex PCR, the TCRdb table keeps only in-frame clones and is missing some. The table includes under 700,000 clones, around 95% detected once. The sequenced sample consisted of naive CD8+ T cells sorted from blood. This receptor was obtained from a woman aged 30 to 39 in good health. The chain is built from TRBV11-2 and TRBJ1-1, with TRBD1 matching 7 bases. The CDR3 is CASSSTPAGGPEAFF. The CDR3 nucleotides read TGTGCCAGCAGCTCCACCCCGGCAGGGGGACCTGAAGCTTTCTTT.